This passage covers 21 T cell receptor beta chains from one sample sequenced in a study of T cells in narcolepsy (dated by TCRdb to the late 2010s). Preparation of the library involved the immunoSEQ multiplex PCR assay. The table comes from immuneACCESS by way of TCRdb, which keeps in-frame sequences with V and J called. Part of the clones is missing from these tables; in studies checked, under half for an unresolved V gene and the rest for unknown reasons. The sample table holds tens of thousands of clones, of which more than 80% were seen once. Clones ranked in the top ten supply roughly 1.3% of the sample. The material sequenced was CD45RA- memory CD4+ T cells from PBMCs. The cell subset or site label here, explained by the study, means: memory T cells sorted ex vivo from peripheral blood. These receptor sequences come from a human donor with narcolepsy.

The chain has TRBV18 and TRBJ1-6; TRBD1 might be the D (5 bases). Germline V gene sequence: CDR1 KGHSH, CDR2 LQKENI. This CDR3 region has 15 residues. Trimming took 6 bases from V and 8 from J, leaving 17 bases between them. The CDR3, as DNA: TGTGCCAGCTCCCCAGGGTCACGCGGGTATTCACCCCTCCACTTT. This sequence encodes CASSPGSRGYSPLHF.

V is TRBV7-3 and J is TRBJ2-5; D is possibly TRBD2 (5 bases). Germline CDR1 and CDR2: SGHTA and FQGTGA. With 2 bases removed from V and 5 bases from J, the gap between germline ends came to 9 bases. The CDR3 is made up of 13 amino acids. The CDR3 region is CASSLGPGETQYF. The CDR3, as DNA: TGTGCCAGCAGCTTAGGCCCGGGGGAGACCCAGTACTTC.

This clone was picked up one time. This chain joins TRBV28 and TRBJ1-5; weak D call: TRBD1 (6 bases). Germline-derived CDR1 and CDR2 are MDHEN and SYDVKM. Trimming stripped 4 bases from V and 7 bases from J, with 8 bases between. This CDR3 is built from 12 residues. The chain's CDR3 is CASSSGVQPQHF. The CDR3 region has the DNA TGTGCCAGCAGTTCAGGGGTACAGCCCCAGCATTTT.

The genes are TRBV6-5 and TRBJ2-7, with D maybe TRBD2 (8 bases). Germline-derived CDR1 and CDR2 are MNHEY and SVGAGI. Trimming cost V 6 bases and J 5 bases, with 17 bases left between them. The CDR3 length is 14 residues. The CDR3 DNA reads as TGTGCCAGCAGCCCAAACGGGAGGGGGCACGAGCAGTACTTC. It specifies CASSPNGRGHEQYF.

The chain carries TRBV5-5 and TRBJ2-3, with D perhaps matching TRBD1 or TRBD2 (6 bases each). The germline V gene encodes CDR1 SGHKS and CDR2 YYEKEE (reference sequence). This CDR3 region has 18 residues. The ends were cut back, 3 bases at V and 0 bases at J, with 20 bases in the middle. The CDR3 reads CASSSTPSGATSTDTQYF. CDR3 DNA sequence: TGTGCCAGCAGCTCAACCCCATCGGGGGCCACTAGCACAGATACGCAGTATTTT.

This chain uses TRBV7-3 with TRBJ2-5; a weak D match, TRBD2 (5 bases). Trimming took off 5 bases at V and 4 bases at J, with 17 bases between the two ends. CDR1 and CDR2 (germline): SGHTA, FQGTGA. CDR3 size: 15 residues. Written as DNA, the CDR3 is TGTGCCAGCAGCCCTAGGACGGGGTTCGGAGAGACCCAGTACTTC. This encodes CASSPRTGFGETQYF.

CDR3 region: CASTVGVANPEAFF. Here the CDR3 DNA reads TGTGCCAGCACCGTCGGGGTGGCTAACCCTGAAGCTTTCTTT. The rearrangement uses TRBV9 and TRBJ1-1; D is unresolved. The CDR3 totals 14 residues. Germline V gives CDR1 SGDLS, CDR2 YYNGEE. Deletions cut 6 bases from V and 6 bases from J, with 18 bases between.

This clone appeared a few times. J is TRBJ2-7 and V is TRBV5-4, with D hard to call. V dropped 4 bases and J dropped 7 bases, with 12 bases sitting between them. The CDR3 has 12 amino acids. Germline CDR1 reads SGHNT; CDR2 reads YYREEE (reference sequence). CDR3 DNA: TGTGCCAGCAGCCTCACCCTTGGGGAGCAGTACTTC. Encoded protein: CASSLTLGEQYF.

The chain joins TRBV7-9 to TRBJ2-7, with 11 nucleotides matching TRBD1. J gave up 3 bases and V 4 bases, and 5 bases lay outside the gene matches. Germline V gene sequence: CDR1 SEHNR, CDR2 FQNEAQ (reference sequence). The CDR3 runs to 15 residues. CDR3 region: CASSSAGTGGYEQYF. CDR3 nucleotide sequence: TGTGCCAGCAGCTCAGCCGGGACAGGGGGCTACGAGCAGTACTTC.

This clone was seen only a few times. V is TRBV18 and J is TRBJ2-3; the D is unclear. V was trimmed by 0 bases and J by 4 bases, leaving 8 bases between them. Germline-derived CDR1 and CDR2 are KGHSH and LQKENI. The CDR3 covers 14 residues. The CDR3 region has the DNA TGTGCCAGCTCACCACCGAGCATCGCAGATACGCAGTATTTT. Its protein is CASSPPSIADTQYF.

The chain has TRBV11-1 and TRBJ2-5; perhaps D is TRBD1 or TRBD2 (5 bases each). The germline CDR1 and CDR2 sequences are SGHAT and FQDESV (reference sequence). V dropped 5 bases and J dropped 7 bases, with 17 bases sitting between them. The CDR3 consists of 14 residues. The CDR3 sequence: CASSETRGWGTQYF. The CDR3 region has the DNA TGTGCCAGCAGCGAAACTAGGGGATGGGGGACCCAGTACTTC.

This chain uses TRBV11-2 with TRBJ2-1; TRBD2 matches at 9 bases. The CDR3 length is 16 residues. Trimming removed 5 bases from V and 8 bases from J; junction bases left unmatched: 13. Per the germline V gene, CDR1 is SGHAT and CDR2 is FQNNGV. CDR3 DNA sequence: TGTGCCAGCAGCATTAGTTGGGGACTAGCTGCATATGAGCAGTTCTTC. Amino acid sequence: CASSISWGLAAYEQFF.

This clone has just one count. V is TRBV6-5 and J is TRBJ1-4; tentatively, D is TRBD1 (6 bases). The CDR3 has 15 amino acids. Trimming left V 2 bases short and J 4 bases short, with 11 bases between. Germline V gene data show CDR1 as MNHEY and CDR2 as SVGAGI. CDR3 sequence: CASSYQGGGNEKLFF. CDR3 coding DNA: TGTGCCAGCAGTTACCAGGGAGGGGGTAATGAAAAACTGTTTTTT.

The chain carries TRBV5-1 and TRBJ2-4, with D unclear. Trimming took off 2 bases at V and 4 bases at J, with 10 bases between the two ends. In germline, CDR1 is SGHRS, CDR2 YFSETQ. The CDR3 extends over 14 amino acids. CDR3 loop: CASSLGDGKNIQYF. CDR3 DNA sequence: TGCGCCAGCAGCTTAGGAGACGGAAAAAACATTCAGTACTTC.

This clone has a handful of counts. This chain links TRBV5-4 with TRBJ1-1; D ambiguous. The germline V gene has CDR1 SGHNT and CDR2 YYREEE (reference sequence). The CDR3 is 12 residues long. The V and J ends lost 4 bases and 8 bases respectively, with 12 bases between them. The CDR3: CASSGANLEAFF. CDR3 sequence (DNA): TGTGCCAGCAGCGGAGCGAACCTAGAAGCTTTCTTT.

The genes are TRBV28 and TRBJ1-4; 8 positions match TRBD1. The CDR3 is made up of 14 amino acids. After removal of 8 bases from V and 8 bases from J, the junction contained 10 bases not matched to a gene. Germline CDR1 and CDR2: MDHEN and SYDVKM. The CDR3 loop reads CASGDRSLGEKLFF. Here the CDR3 DNA reads TGTGCCAGCGGGGACAGGTCCCTAGGGGAAAAACTGTTTTTT.

The chain carries TRBV19 and TRBJ2-3; D gene unclear. Germline values: CDR1 LNHDA, CDR2 SQIVND (reference sequence). The CDR3 consists of 13 residues. V gave up 5 bases and J gave up 2 bases, with 8 bases separating them. The chain's CDR3 is CASSFTITDTQYF. CDR3 coding DNA: TGTGCCAGTAGTTTCACGATCACAGATACGCAGTATTTT.

The chain employs TRBV28 and TRBJ1-4, with 7 bases lining up with TRBD1. There are 15 residues in the CDR3. Germline-derived CDR1 and CDR2 are MDHEN and SYDVKM. J gave up 4 bases and V 7 bases, and 9 bases lay outside the gene matches. CDR3 coding DNA: TGTGCCAGCACCCCCCCAGGGGGGTTTAATGAAAAACTGTTTTTT. This sequence encodes CASTPPGGFNEKLFF.

In its sample, this clone was seen once. J is TRBJ2-1 and V is TRBV28; 8 bases fit TRBD1. V was pared by 7 bases and J by 8 bases, with 13 bases of the junction left unmatched. CDR3 length: 15 residues. Per germline, CDR1 MDHEN and CDR2 SYDVKM. CDR3 in DNA: TGTGCCAGCACCTCGGGTGGACAGGGCCCACATGAGCAGTTCTTC. Translation gives CASTSGGQGPHEQFF.

This chain uses TRBV5-6 with TRBJ1-2; 7 bases line up with TRBD1. Germline V gives CDR1 SGHDT, CDR2 YYEEEE. The length of the CDR3 is 13 residues. V gave up 0 bases and J gave up 6 bases; unmatched junction bases: 2. The CDR3 nucleotides read TGTGCCAGCAGCTTGGGACAGGGCGATGGCTACACCTTC. This sequence encodes CASSLGQGDGYTF. Drawing the rest from reference TRBV5-6 and TRBJ1-2, the complete variable domain is DAGVTQSPTHLIKTRGQQVTLRCSPKSGHDTVSWYQQALGQGPQFIFQYYEEEERQRGNFPDRFSGHQFPNYSSELNVNALLLGDSALYLCASSLGQGDGYTFGSGTRLTVV.

The chain combines TRBV7-2 with TRBJ1-2, with D tentatively TRBD1 (5 bases). Looked up from germline, CDR1 is SGHTA and CDR2 is FQGNSA. CDR3 length: 15 amino acids. Trimming took off 7 bases at V and 6 bases at J, with 21 bases between the two ends. The CDR3 DNA follows: TGTGCCAGCACCTCTTTCCTTGGGGGTGTACATGGCTACACCTTC. Protein product: CASTSFLGGVHGYTF.